Below, one T cell receptor beta chain is given with its context. As yet, its antigen is unknown. This entry comes from a study of cytomegalovirus exposure and HLA in healthy donors. At the level of the study: In a later analysis, it was reported that the roughly 120 validation repertoires had been produced on the same platform as the 500 to 750 repertoires belonging to the first cohort.

V lost 1 base and J lost 8, with 17 bases in between. From germline, CDR1 is SGHVS and CDR2 FQNEAQ. The CDR3 has 16 amino acids. Repertoires were generated with immunoSEQ multiplex PCR, while TCRdb's copy carries only in-frame clones and drops some. The top ten clones hold 2.5% to 4% of a sample with approximately 160,000 clones, about 89% of them seen once. Study findings and constraints: Investigators reported around 150 TCR beta chains as tied to cytomegalovirus. According to a subsequent analysis, TCR clusters from the first cohort were inclined to appear together in the 130 or so validation repertoires.

The donors were part of the validation cohort of roughly 130 subjects. That cohort was separate from the first cohort, which comprised under 700 subjects. The rearrangement uses TRBV7-8 and TRBJ1-4; D may be TRBD1 (5 bases). This TCR was recovered from a woman aged 18 to 35 in good health and CMV-seropositive. The sample consisted of PBMCs. CDR3 coding DNA: TGTGCCAGCAGCTTAGTCCTCGGGGGTTTAACGGAAAAACTGTTTTTT. It yields the protein CASSLVLGGLTEKLFF.